This TCR beta chain was observed in a study of blood T cell repertoires in COVID-19. The CDR3 loop spans 15 amino acids. Unmatched junction bases numbered 4, after V lost 4 bases and J lost 1 base. CDR1 and CDR2 (germline): SGHKS, YYEKEE (reference sequence). This clone was counted only a few times. The data were produced by immunoSEQ multiplex PCR, yet TCRdb's version contains in-frame clones alone and is incomplete. In the table there are 90,000 to 150,000 clones, 80% to 90% of which are singletons. The chain is built from TRBV5-5 and TRBJ1-2, with 10 bases identical to TRBD1. Sequenced sample: peripheral blood. The sequence derives from a woman aged 45-65 years with acute or convalescent COVID-19. CDR3 DNA: TGTGCCAGCAGCCTCGGGACAGGGGTTAACTATGGCTACACCTTC. The encoded protein is CASSLGTGVNYGYTF.